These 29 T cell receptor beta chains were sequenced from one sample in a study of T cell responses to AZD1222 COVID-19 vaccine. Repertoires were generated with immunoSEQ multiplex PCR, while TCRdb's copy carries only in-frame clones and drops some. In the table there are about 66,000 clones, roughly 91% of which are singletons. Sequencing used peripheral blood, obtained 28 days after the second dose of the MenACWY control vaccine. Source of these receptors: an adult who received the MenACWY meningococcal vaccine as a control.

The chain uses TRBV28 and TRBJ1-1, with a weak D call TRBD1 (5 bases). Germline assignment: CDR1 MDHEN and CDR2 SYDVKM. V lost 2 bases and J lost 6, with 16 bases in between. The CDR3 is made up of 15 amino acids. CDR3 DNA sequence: TGTGCCAGCAGTTTAGGGGCGGAGGGTAGGGCTGAAGCTTTCTTT. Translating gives CASSLGAEGRAEAFF.

The DNA of the CDR3 is TGTGCCAGTAGGGGAGCAGCGGACCTCCAAGAGACCCAGTACTTC. This translates into CASRGAADLQETQYF. The gene calls are TRBV19 and TRBJ2-5, with D maybe TRBD2 (5 bases). Trimming removed 6 bases from V and 1 base from J, with 15 bases in between. Germline lookup yields CDR1 LNHDA and CDR2 SQIVND (reference sequence). This CDR3 is 15 amino acids long.

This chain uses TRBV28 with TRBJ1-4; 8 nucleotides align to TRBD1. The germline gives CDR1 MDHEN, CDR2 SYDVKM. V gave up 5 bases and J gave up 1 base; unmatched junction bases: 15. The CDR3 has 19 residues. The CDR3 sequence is CASSSPTGVIRGTNEKLFF. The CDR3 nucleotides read TGTGCCAGCAGTAGTCCGACAGGGGTCATTCGAGGAACTAATGAAAAACTGTTTTTT.

CDR3 region: CASSSPHREQAFF. The DNA of the CDR3 is TGTGCCAGCAGTTCCCCCCACAGGGAGCAAGCTTTCTTT. The genes are TRBV28 and TRBJ1-1; a possible D gene is TRBD1 (6 bases). Germline V gene data show CDR1 as MDHEN and CDR2 as SYDVKM. The CDR3 loop spans 13 amino acids. Trimming stripped 4 bases from V and 9 bases from J, with 15 bases between.

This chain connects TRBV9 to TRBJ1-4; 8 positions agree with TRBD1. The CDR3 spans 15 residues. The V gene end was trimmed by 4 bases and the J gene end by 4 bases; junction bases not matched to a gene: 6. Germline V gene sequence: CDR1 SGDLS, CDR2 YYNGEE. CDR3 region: CASSPTGDNNEKLFF. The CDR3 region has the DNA TGTGCCAGCAGCCCGACAGGGGATAATAATGAAAAACTGTTTTTT.

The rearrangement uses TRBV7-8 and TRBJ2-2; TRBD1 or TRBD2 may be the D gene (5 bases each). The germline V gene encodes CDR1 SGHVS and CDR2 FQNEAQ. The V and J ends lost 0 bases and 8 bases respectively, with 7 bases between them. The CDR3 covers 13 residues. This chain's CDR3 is CASSLAGEGELFF. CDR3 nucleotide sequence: TGTGCCAGCAGCTTAGCGGGGGAAGGGGAGCTGTTTTTT.

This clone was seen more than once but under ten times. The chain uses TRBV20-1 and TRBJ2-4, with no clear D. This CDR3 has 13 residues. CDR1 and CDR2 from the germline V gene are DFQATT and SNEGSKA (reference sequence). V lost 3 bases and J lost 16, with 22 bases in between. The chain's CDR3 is CSASEDSVTARYF. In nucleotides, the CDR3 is TGCAGTGCTAGTGAGGATTCGGTTACCGCACGCTACTTC.

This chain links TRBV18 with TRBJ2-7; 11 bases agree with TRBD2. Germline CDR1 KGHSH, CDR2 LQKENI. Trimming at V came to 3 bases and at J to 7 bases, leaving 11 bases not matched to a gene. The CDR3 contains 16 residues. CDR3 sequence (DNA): TGTGCCAGCTCACCTCTAGCGGGAGGTCTCCTAGGGGAGCAGTACTTC. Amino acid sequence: CASSPLAGGLLGEQYF.

The DNA for the CDR3 is TGTGCCAGCAGCATCACCGCCGGGACAGAGGTTTATGGCTACACCTTC. This codes for CASSITAGTEVYGYTF. This rearrangement joins TRBV5-5 to TRBJ1-2, with TRBD1 matching 7 bases. CDR1 is SGHKS, CDR2 YYEKEE, per germline (reference sequence). The CDR3 contains 16 residues. With V trimmed by 4 bases and J by 5 bases, 14 bases remained unmatched.

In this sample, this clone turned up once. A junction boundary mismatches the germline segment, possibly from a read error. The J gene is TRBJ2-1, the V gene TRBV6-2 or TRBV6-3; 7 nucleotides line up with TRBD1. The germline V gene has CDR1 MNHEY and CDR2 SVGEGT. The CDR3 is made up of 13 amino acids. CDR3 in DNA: TGTGCCAGCAGTTCGCCCCAAGACAGGGAGCGGTTCTTC. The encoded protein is CASSSPQDRERFF.

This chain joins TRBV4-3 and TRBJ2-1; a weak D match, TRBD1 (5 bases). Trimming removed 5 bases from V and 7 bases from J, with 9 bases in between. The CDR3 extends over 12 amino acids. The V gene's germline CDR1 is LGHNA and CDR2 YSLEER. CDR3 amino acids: CASSRGRNEQFF. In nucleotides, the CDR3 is TGCGCCAGCAGCAGGGGTCGGAATGAGCAGTTCTTC.

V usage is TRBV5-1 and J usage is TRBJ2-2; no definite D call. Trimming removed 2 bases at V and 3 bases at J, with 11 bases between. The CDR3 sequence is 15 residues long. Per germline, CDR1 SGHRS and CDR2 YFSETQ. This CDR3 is CASSFTGRDTGELFF. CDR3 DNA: TGCGCCAGCAGCTTCACGGGTAGGGACACCGGGGAGCTGTTTTTT.

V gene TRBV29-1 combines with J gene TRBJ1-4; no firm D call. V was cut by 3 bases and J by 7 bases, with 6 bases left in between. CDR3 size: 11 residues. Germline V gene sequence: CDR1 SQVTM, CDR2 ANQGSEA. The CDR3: CSVESGEKLFF. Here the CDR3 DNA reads TGCAGCGTTGAGAGTGGTGAAAAACTGTTTTTT.

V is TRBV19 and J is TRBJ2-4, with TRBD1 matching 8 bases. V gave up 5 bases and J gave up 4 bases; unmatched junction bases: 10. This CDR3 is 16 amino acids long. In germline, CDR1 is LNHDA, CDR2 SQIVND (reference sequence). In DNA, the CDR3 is TGTGCCAGTAGTGCCCCAGGACAGGGTGCTAAAAACATTCAGTACTTC. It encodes CASSAPGQGAKNIQYF.

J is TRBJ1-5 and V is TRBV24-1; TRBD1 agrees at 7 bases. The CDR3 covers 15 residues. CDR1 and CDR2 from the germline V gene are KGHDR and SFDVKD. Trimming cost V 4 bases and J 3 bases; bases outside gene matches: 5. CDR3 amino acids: CATSDRQGDNQPQHF. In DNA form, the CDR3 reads TGTGCCACCAGTGACCGCCAGGGGGACAATCAGCCCCAGCATTTT.

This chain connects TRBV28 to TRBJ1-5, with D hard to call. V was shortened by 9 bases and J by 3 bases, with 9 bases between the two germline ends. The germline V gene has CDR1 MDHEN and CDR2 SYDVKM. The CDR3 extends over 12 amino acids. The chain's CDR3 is CASLRVNQPQHF. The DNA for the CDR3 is TGTGCCAGTTTGCGGGTCAATCAGCCCCAGCATTTT.

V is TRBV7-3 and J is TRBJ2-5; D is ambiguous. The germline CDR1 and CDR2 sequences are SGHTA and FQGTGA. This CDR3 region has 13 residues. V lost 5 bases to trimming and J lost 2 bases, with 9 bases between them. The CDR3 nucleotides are TGTGCCAGCAGCACCTCTCTGCAAGAGACCCAGTACTTC. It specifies CASSTSLQETQYF. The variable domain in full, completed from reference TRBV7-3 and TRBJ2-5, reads GAGVSQTPSNKVTEKGKYVELRCDPISGHTALYWYRQSLGQGPEFLIYFQGTGAADDSGLPNDRFFAVRPEGSVSTLKIQRTERGDSAVYLCASSTSLQETQYFGPGTRLLVL.

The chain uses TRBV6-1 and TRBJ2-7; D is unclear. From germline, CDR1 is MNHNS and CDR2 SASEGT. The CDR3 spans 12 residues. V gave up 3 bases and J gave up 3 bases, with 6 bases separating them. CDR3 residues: CASSDGYYEQYF. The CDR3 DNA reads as TGTGCCAGCAGTGACGGATACTACGAGCAGTACTTC.

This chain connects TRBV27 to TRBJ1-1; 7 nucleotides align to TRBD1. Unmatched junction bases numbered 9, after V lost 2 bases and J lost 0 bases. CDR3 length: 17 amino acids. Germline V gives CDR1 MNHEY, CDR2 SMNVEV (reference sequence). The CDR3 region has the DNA TGTGCCAGCAGTTTAGGGAGGGGACAGATGTTGAACACTGAAGCTTTCTTT. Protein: CASSLGRGQMLNTEAFF.

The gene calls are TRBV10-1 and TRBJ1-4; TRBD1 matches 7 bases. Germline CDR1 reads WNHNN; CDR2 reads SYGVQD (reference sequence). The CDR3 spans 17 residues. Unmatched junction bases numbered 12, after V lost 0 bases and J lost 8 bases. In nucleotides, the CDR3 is TGCGCCAGCAGTGAGTCGACTCGAGGGGGCGAATACGAAAAACTGTTTTTT. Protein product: CASSESTRGGEYEKLFF.

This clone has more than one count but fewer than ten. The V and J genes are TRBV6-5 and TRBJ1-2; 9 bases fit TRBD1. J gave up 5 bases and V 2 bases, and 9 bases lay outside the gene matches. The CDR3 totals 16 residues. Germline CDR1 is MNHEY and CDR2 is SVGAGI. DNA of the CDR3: TGTGCCAGCAGTTACGTAAACCGGGACAGGGCTTATGGCTACACCTTC. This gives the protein CASSYVNRDRAYGYTF.

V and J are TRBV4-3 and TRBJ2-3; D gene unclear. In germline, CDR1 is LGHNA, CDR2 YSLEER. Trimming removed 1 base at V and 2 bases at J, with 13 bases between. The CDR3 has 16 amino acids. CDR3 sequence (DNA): TGCGCCAGCAGCCAAGGGGTGGGCGTTCACACAGATACGCAGTATTTT. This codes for CASSQGVGVHTDTQYF.

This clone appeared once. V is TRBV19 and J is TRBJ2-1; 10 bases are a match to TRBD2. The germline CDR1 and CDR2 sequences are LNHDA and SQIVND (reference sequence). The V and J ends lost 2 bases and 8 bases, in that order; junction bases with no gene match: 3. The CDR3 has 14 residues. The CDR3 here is CASSIRSGRDEQFF. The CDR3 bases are TGTGCCAGTAGTATAAGGAGCGGGAGGGATGAGCAGTTCTTC.

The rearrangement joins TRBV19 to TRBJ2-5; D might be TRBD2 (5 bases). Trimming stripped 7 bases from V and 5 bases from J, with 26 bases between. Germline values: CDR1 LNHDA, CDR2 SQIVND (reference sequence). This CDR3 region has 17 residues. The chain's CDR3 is CASTPFHTSRGPETQYF. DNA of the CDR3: TGTGCCAGTACCCCCTTTCATACCAGCCGGGGTCCCGAGACCCAGTACTTC.

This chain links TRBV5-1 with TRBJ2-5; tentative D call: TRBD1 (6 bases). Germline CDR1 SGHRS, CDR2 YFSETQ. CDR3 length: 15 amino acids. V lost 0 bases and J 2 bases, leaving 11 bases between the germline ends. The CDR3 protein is CASSLAGRGQETQYF. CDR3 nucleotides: TGCGCCAGCAGCTTGGCTGGCAGGGGACAAGAGACCCAGTACTTC.

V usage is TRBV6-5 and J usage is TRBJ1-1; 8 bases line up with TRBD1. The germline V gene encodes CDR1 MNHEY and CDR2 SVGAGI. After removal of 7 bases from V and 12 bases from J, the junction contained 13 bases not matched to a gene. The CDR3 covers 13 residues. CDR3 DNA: TGTGCCAGCATGGGGGTCGGGGGACAGGTATCTTTCTTT. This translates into CASMGVGGQVSFF.

Written as DNA, the CDR3 is TGTGCCAGCAGTCCCCTTCCCCTAGGGATCCGGGAGACCCAGTACTTC. It codes for CASSPLPLGIRETQYF. The chain carries TRBV27 and TRBJ2-5; D is undetermined. This CDR3 is built from 16 residues. Germline-derived CDR1 and CDR2 are MNHEY and SMNVEV (reference sequence). The ends were cut back, 5 bases at V and 5 bases at J, with 21 bases in the middle.

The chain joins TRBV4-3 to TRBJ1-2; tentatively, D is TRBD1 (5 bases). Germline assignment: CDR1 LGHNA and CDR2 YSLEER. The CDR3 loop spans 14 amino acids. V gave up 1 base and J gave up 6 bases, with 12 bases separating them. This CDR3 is CASSQAGGFNGYTF. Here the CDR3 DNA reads TGCGCCAGCAGCCAAGCGGGGGGTTTCAATGGCTACACCTTC.

DNA of the CDR3: TGCGCCAGCAGCCAAGATACAGGGAGAGGGCAGCCCCAGCATTTT. Its translation: CASSQDTGRGQPQHF. The chain links TRBV4-3 to TRBJ1-5; D may be TRBD1 (6 bases). The CDR3 length is 15 residues. Germline CDR1 is LGHNA and CDR2 is YSLEER. V was trimmed by 0 bases and J by 7 bases, leaving 13 bases between them.